Sequencing of this TCR beta chain was carried out in a study of cytomegalovirus exposure and HLA in healthy donors. Study-wide results and limits: In vitro assays verified that a few CMV-associated chains recognized CMV antigens specifically.

Of note for this clone: As yet, its antigen is unknown.

PCR employed 60 Vbeta and 13 Jbeta primers. TCRdb keeps only in-frame clones here, not all; method: immunoSEQ multiplex PCR. The sample records about 81,000 clones, around 80% being singletons. The trim removed 3 bases at V and 0 bases at J, leaving 5 bases unmatched. Germline V gene data show CDR1 as GTSNPN and CDR2 as SVGIG (reference sequence). The CDR3 has 14 residues. This rearrangement joins TRBV30 to TRBJ2-7, with 7 nucleotides matching TRBD2. Sequences were obtained from PBMCs. This sequence was found in a man aged 45-65 years in good health and CMV-seropositive. The CDR3 loop reads CAWRVSGHSYEQYF. The DNA for the CDR3 is TGTGCCTGGAGGGTTAGCGGGCACTCCTACGAGCAGTACTTC. Together with reference TRBV30 and TRBJ2-7, the CDR3 gives the full variable domain: SQTIHQWPATLVQPVGSPLSLECTVEGTSNPNLYWYRQAAGRGLQLLFYSVGIGQISSEVPQNLSASRPQDRQFILSSKKLLLSDSGFYLCAWRVSGHSYEQYFGPGTRLTVT.